This T cell receptor beta chain was recovered during a study of T cell responses to AZD1222 COVID-19 vaccine (dated by TCRdb to 2020 to 2023). Study-wide context: AZD1222 recipients given second doses at about 4 weeks or at about 12 weeks were pooled, since spike-specific TCR depth and breadth were not found to differ between the two schedules. A total of 230 to 250 trial participants underwent TCR sequencing, of whom about 200 had received two doses of AZD1222 and about 25 had received two doses of the MenACWY control vaccine. Trial participants were enrolled by age into subgroups of 18-55, 56-69 and 70-plus years, and around 150, 28 and 57 TCR-sequenced participants, respectively, were included in these subgroups. The paper as a whole reports these results and caveats: Conclusions about previously exposed vaccinees are limited because only five to seven AZD1222 recipients were SARS-CoV-2 seropositive at baseline. Reportedly, almost half of the unique spike-specific TCRs recognized epitopes lying outside the regions that are mutated in the B.1.351 and B.1.1.7 variants. The whole spike protein was spanned by vaccine-associated CD4 TCRs, and dominant responses were seen in regions 160-218 and 743-854. The 56-69-year group was small, and its depth increase did not reach significance, likely because of low power. A significant rise in spike-specific TCR breadth and depth was observed after two AZD1222 doses relative to day 0 and relative to MenACWY recipients. Participants were mostly white British and included more females than males, and it was suggested by the authors that clonal diversity may have been underestimated. No day 14 peak-response samples were available, so repertoires were characterized only after the peak T cell response.

Interpreted using the paper, the time point label stands for: baseline before first vaccination. Samples from vaccinated people were obtained from the UK trials COV001 and COV002, which included a single-blind randomized controlled phase 2/3 trial of AZD1222 (ChAdOx1 nCoV-19) in healthy adults. For TCRbeta chain sequencing, PBMC samples from trial participants were taken at day 0 and at day 28 after the second dose. Worth noting for this clone: It has no known antigen specificity. Qualities for individual bases were not recorded, and no much larger clone is one base off.

The CDR3 regions of human TCRbeta chains were analyzed by immunosequencing. As for the original processing: TCRs in the repertoires were matched against a reference library of SARS-CoV-2-specific TCRs that had been generated with the MIRA antigen-specificity platform. Breadth meant the fraction of unique TCRs that were SARS-CoV-2-associated, whereas depth meant the fraction of total T cells that were SARS-CoV-2-associated. Using the MIRA data, each spike-specific TCR was mapped to the spike region that the TCR reacts to and placed in a CD4 or CD8 class. Log10-transformed breadth and depth values were compared by one-way ANOVA with Sidak's multiple comparisons tests. TCRdb holds this immuneACCESS table with in-frame rearrangements only. Some clones are missing; in checked studies, unresolved V genes explain under half, and the rest has no known cause. V and J calls and clone size are those listed in that table; D and trimming were worked out from the DNA. This sample holds approximately 140,000 clones; approximately 90% were observed only once. Of the sample, roughly 3.2% is held by the ten largest clones.

Unmatched junction bases come to 9, with V trimmed by 4 bases and J by 3 bases. In the germline V gene, CDR1 corresponds to MGHRA and CDR2 to YSYEKL. Inclusive of the bounding cysteine and phenylalanine, the CDR3 is 15 residues long. CDR3 DNA is the only sequence kept; it has 45 bases, read in frame from the first base. This receptor was identified in an adult in good health. The rearrangement combines TRBV4-1 with TRBJ2-7, with 7 junctional bases fitting TRBD2. Sequenced material: peripheral blood, taken on day 0 of AZD1222 vaccination. The DNA sequence is as follows: TGCGCCAGCAGCCCCCATAGGACTAGTAGCTACGAGCAGTACTTC. The translation is CASSPHRTSSYEQYF.